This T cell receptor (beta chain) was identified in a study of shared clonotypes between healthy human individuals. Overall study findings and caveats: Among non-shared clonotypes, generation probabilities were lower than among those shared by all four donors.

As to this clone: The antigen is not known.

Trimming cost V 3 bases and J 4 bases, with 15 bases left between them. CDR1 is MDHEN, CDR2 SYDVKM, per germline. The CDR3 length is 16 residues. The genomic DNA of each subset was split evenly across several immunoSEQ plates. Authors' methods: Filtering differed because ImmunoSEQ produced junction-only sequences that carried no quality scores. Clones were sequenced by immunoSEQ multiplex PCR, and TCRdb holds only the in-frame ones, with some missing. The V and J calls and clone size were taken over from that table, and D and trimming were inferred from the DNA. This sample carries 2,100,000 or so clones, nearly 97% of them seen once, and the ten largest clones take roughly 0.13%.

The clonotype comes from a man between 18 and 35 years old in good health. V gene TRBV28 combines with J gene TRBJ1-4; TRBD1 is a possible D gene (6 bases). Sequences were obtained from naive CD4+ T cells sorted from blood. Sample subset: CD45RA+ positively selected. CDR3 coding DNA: TGTGCCAGCAGTTTGGAAACGGACAGCATTAATGAAAAACTGTTTTTT. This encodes CASSLETDSINEKLFF.